The source of this TCR beta chain is a study of regulatory T cells in long-lasting Graves disease. Time point described: newly diagnosed GD, antithyroid drugs for less than 3 months. Following extraction of RNA from PBMCs, that RNA was used to make the TCR library. In this sample, this clonotype turned up many times. Through Arm-PCR of CDR3 regions and iRepertoire HTBI primers, TCR beta libraries were built. TCRdb reprocessed the multiplex PCR reads via MiXCR and lists one record per CDR3 protein. The table records 400,000 to 500,000 distinct CDR3 sequences, 14% of them present only once. Trimming removed 4 bases at V and 0 bases at J, with 12 bases between. CDR3 length: 16 amino acids. CDR1 and CDR2 (germline): MNHEY, SVGAGI. These data were also filed under a second study, of T cells in Graves' hyperthyroidism and ophthalmopathy. That study adds: Those patients with uncontrolled infection, other autoimmune disease, pregnancy or lactation were excluded. Carried out on the TCR CDR3, a first-round RT-PCR used the HTBI primer set.

The sample here was peripheral blood mononuclear cells (PBMCs), taken at new diagnosis, from a patient treated with antithyroid drugs. This chain joins TRBV6-5 and TRBJ1-4; TRBD1 might be the D (6 bases). The TCR sequence derives from a woman in her fifties or sixties with Graves disease. CDR3 protein: CASSSGEHATNEKLFF. The CDR3 bases are TGTGCCAGCAGTTCAGGGGAGCATGCAACTAATGAAAAACTGTTTTTT.